This TCR beta chain was recovered during a study of vaccination and CD4 T cells after COVID-19. On this clonotype: Its target is unknown.

Oncomine TCR Beta short-read sequencing was applied to DNA from cultured CD4+ T cells. Cultured CD4+ T cells yielded the extracted genomic DNA. TCRdb analysed the PCR reads with MiXCR anew, one entry per CDR3 protein. The sample carries roughly 15,000 distinct CDR3 sequences, less than 65% recorded once. The CDR3 has 14 amino acids. Trimming at V came to 3 bases and at J to 6 bases, leaving 7 bases not matched to a gene. Germline V gives CDR1 DFQATT, CDR2 SNEGSKA (reference sequence). Treatment described: roughly 10-day PBMC culture with coronavirus spike peptide pools or control peptides (ViraFEST assay).

This TCR was sampled from a human donor who had recovered from COVID-19. The chain has TRBV20-1 and TRBJ2-3, with TRBD2 identical over 9 bases. The sequencing input was CD4+ T cells from blood, cultured in vitro. In DNA form, the CDR3 reads TGCAGTGCTAGTTCTAGCGGGATAGTGGATACGCAGTATTTT. It yields the protein CSASSSGIVDTQYF.